The rows below give T cell receptor beta chains drawn from one sample of a study of blood T cells in healthy people across ages. TCRdb analysed the 5' RACE reads with MiXCR anew, one entry per CDR3 protein. The sample includes about a million distinct CDR3 sequences, 51% of them seen just once. The specimen sequenced was blood. These receptors were obtained from a woman aged 55-70 years in good health. CDR3s leave out the opening cysteine and the closing phenylalanine or tryptophan. The order of the fields is J gene, V gene, CDR3 protein.

j_gene: TRBJ2-7
v_gene: TRBV29-1
CDR3aa: SGRDRGLHEQY

j_gene: TRBJ2-7
v_gene: TRBV4-1
CDR3aa: ASRHRDSTYEQY

j_gene: TRBJ2-3
v_gene: TRBV7-9
CDR3aa: ASSPLTGSVPDTQY

j_gene: TRBJ2-5
v_gene: TRBV4-2
CDR3aa: ASSQVTSGSFQETQY

j_gene: TRBJ2-1
v_gene: TRBV7-2
CDR3aa: ASSLDGISYNEQF

j_gene: TRBJ1-1
v_gene: TRBV27
CDR3aa: ASSPKGGAEAF

j_gene: TRBJ2-1
v_gene: TRBV29-1
CDR3aa: SVRRGGSPYNEQF

j_gene: TRBJ2-3
v_gene: TRBV5-1
CDR3aa: ASSLVPGGASTQY

j_gene: TRBJ2-1
v_gene: TRBV20-1
CDR3aa: SARGEAGVAYNEQF

j_gene: TRBJ2-7
v_gene: TRBV7-2
CDR3aa: ASKQGGSYYEQY

j_gene: TRBJ1-6
v_gene: TRBV27
CDR3aa: ASRQGMESPLH

j_gene: TRBJ2-7
v_gene: TRBV29-1
CDR3aa: SAQGALIIHEQY

j_gene: TRBJ2-4
v_gene: TRBV29-1
CDR3aa: SGGVASYNEQY

j_gene: TRBJ1-2
v_gene: TRBV9
CDR3aa: ASSAPGGIYGYT

j_gene: TRBJ2-1
v_gene: TRBV4-2
CDR3aa: ASSHGGPSYNEQF

j_gene: TRBJ2-5
v_gene: TRBV9
CDR3aa: ASSFSSGRETQY

j_gene: TRBJ2-1
v_gene: TRBV20-1
CDR3aa: SARPPTDEQF

j_gene: TRBJ2-3
v_gene: TRBV11-2
CDR3aa: ASSLEWLAVADTQY

j_gene: TRBJ2-4
v_gene: TRBV12-5
CDR3aa: ASAGLENIQY

j_gene: TRBJ2-1
v_gene: TRBV7-9
CDR3aa: ASSPRTGTPFLEQF

j_gene: TRBJ2-3
v_gene: TRBV2
CDR3aa: ASGGSSEFTDTQY

j_gene: TRBJ2-3
v_gene: TRBV19
CDR3aa: ASSAGRTSGLDTQY

j_gene: -
v_gene: TRBV10-3
CDR3aa: AISDPRAGETQY

j_gene: TRBJ2-1
v_gene: TRBV7-7
CDR3aa: ASSSRPRGSYNEQF

j_gene: TRBJ2-5
v_gene: TRBV4-1
CDR3aa: ASSQDRTSGPNEQY

j_gene: TRBJ1-5
v_gene: TRBV12-3/TRBV12-4
CDR3aa: ASSKGQGSQPQH

j_gene: TRBJ2-6
v_gene: TRBV2
CDR3aa: ASSEMVALGANVLT

j_gene: TRBJ2-5
v_gene: TRBV4-1
CDR3aa: ASSPPVGFGETQY

j_gene: TRBJ1-5
v_gene: TRBV20-1
CDR3aa: SARDRGYSNQPQH

j_gene: TRBJ2-5
v_gene: TRBV12-3/TRBV12-4
CDR3aa: ASVNNERQETQY

j_gene: TRBJ2-7
v_gene: TRBV9
CDR3aa: ASSGGGLAGGQAYNEQY

j_gene: TRBJ2-7
v_gene: TRBV7-9
CDR3aa: ASSLGTGFSYEQY

j_gene: TRBJ2-1
v_gene: TRBV27
CDR3aa: ASSARHVSSYNEQF